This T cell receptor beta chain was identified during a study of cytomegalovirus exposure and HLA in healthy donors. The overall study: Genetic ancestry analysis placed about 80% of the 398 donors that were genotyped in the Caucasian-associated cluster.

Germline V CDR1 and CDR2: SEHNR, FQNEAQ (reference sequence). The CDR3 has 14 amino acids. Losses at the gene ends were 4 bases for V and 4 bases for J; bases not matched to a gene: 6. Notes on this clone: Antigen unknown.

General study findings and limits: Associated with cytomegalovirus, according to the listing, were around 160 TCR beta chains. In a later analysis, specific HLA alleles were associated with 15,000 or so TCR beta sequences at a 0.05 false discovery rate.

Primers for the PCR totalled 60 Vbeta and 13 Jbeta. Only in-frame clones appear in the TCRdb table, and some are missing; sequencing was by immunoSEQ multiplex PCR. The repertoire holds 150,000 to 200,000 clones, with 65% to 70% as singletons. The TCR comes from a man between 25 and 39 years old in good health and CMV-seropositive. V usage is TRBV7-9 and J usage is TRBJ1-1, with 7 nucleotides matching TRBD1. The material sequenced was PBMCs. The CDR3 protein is CASSSSAGGTEAFF. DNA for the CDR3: TGTGCCAGCAGCTCGAGCGCAGGGGGCACTGAAGCTTTCTTT.